This TCR beta chain was captured in a study of identical twins. The study's findings and limits: Insertions ran lower in abundant cord blood beta clonotypes, though not in memory repertoires.

This clonotype was seen many times. Its antigen is still unknown. TCRdb processed the 5' RACE reads anew with MiXCR; each CDR3 protein has one entry. The profile covers under 800,000 distinct CDR3 sequences, with approximately 22% appearing a single time and 4% to 5.5% taken by the ten largest. CDR3 size: 11 residues. Germline V gene lookup returns CDR1 DFQATT and CDR2 SNEGSKA (reference sequence). V was clipped by 6 bases and J by 6 bases, with 10 bases between them. The data were also submitted as part of a second study, on T cells expressing NK-cell markers. That work contributes: Source material for TCR beta repertoires consisted of sorted CD3+CD56+NKG2C+, CD3+CD56+NKG2C- and CD3+CD56-NKG2C+ T cells.

The sample consisted of PBMCs. The receptor was isolated from a young woman in good health. The rearrangement uses TRBV20-1 and TRBJ2-3; tentative D call: TRBD2 (6 bases). The CDR3, as DNA: TGCAGTGCCCCTCTAGCGGATACGCAGTATTTT. Translating it yields CSAPLADTQYF.